What follows are 4 T cell receptor beta chains derived from one specimen sequenced in a study of beta chain features in type 1 diabetes. Points from the study as a whole: Significant though moderate, a shortening of TCRB CDR3s appeared in all four CD4+ subsets of Type 1 diabetes patients.

Expressed TCRB transcripts were sequenced after all isolated RNA was converted to cDNA. Profiled with immunoSEQ multiplex PCR; TCRdb holds only in-frame clones, not every one. The sample has 300,000 or so clones; around 9.3% are singletons. Antigen specificity for these receptors is unknown. Material: central memory CD4+ T cells from blood. These receptors all stem from a man aged 25 to 40 with type 1 diabetes.

This clone was recorded a few times. Other DNA sequences in this sample translate to the same CDR3. V usage is TRBV30 and J usage is TRBJ1-2; the D gene is possibly TRBD1 (6 bases). Germline lookup yields CDR1 GTSNPN and CDR2 SVGIG (reference sequence). CDR3 length: 12 amino acids. V was pared by 5 bases and J by 2 bases, with 9 bases between. The DNA of the CDR3 is TGTGCCTGGGCAAGGGGGAACTATGGCTACACCTTC. Translated: CAWARGNYGYTF.

On this clone itself: A much larger clone is a single base away; this may be a read error. The chain employs TRBV28 and TRBJ1-1, with 8 nucleotides matching TRBD1. The germline V gene has CDR1 MDHEN and CDR2 SYDVKM. The CDR3 is made up of 15 amino acids. This CDR3 is CSSSPHDRGHTEAFF. The CDR3 DNA reads as TGTTCCAGCAGTCCACATGACAGGGGTCACACTGAAGCTTTCTTT.

Turning to this clone: Distinct nucleotide sequences in the sample also encode this CDR3. The chain carries TRBV7-2 and TRBJ2-7; D is possibly TRBD2 (6 bases). Trimming took off 5 bases at V and 2 bases at J, with 13 bases between the two ends. The CDR3 contains 14 residues. Looked up from germline, CDR1 is SGHTA and CDR2 is FQGNSA. CDR3 sequence: CASSLGTGTYEQYF. CDR3 nucleotides: TGTGCCAGCAGCCTCGGGACTGGGACCTACGAGCAGTACTTC.

This clone was picked up a small number of times. This chain joins TRBV5-6 and TRBJ1-1; D ambiguous. The V end was cut by 3 bases, the J end by 3 bases, with 9 bases between. The CDR3 covers 13 residues. Germline CDR1 reads SGHDT; CDR2 reads YYEEEE. This CDR3 reads CASSWGLDTEAFF. The CDR3 DNA reads TGTGCCAGCAGCTGGGGATTGGACACTGAAGCTTTCTTT.